This record concerns one T cell receptor (beta chain) sequence. The sample belongs to a study of shared T cell receptors in the human thymus. TCRdb's copy holds only in-frame clones and misses some; the assay was immunoSEQ multiplex PCR. The sample lists about 730,000 clones; 70% to 90% were seen once. This CDR3 contains 15 residues. Germline trimming cut 5 bases from V and 4 bases from J; bases unmatched to any gene: 7. The germline V gene has CDR1 SSHAT and CDR2 FNYEAQ (reference sequence). The data were also submitted as part of a second study, on human thymus T cells. That investigation notes: Thymus specimens were resections from corrective heart surgery.

The chain carries TRBV7-7 and TRBJ2-3, with 9 nucleotides matching TRBD1. The sample taken for sequencing was thymocytes. The TCR was taken from a girl under two years old with a congenital heart defect. In DNA form, the CDR3 reads TGTGCCAGCAGCCGGGACAGGGCCGGCGCAGATACGCAGTATTTT. Translation gives CASSRDRAGADTQYF.